This record covers a single T cell receptor (beta chain). Measured with immunoSEQ multiplex PCR; TCRdb has only the in-frame clones, and not every one. The data contain 500,000 or so clones, approximately 94% of them singletons. The data stem from a study of shared clonotypes between healthy human individuals. The CDR3 consists of 15 residues. The germline V gene encodes CDR1 SSHAT and CDR2 FNYEAQ (reference sequence). The V and J ends lost 5 bases and 6 bases, in that order; junction bases with no gene match: 7. Sequencing was carried out using naive CD4+ T cells sorted from blood. Sample subset: CD45RA+ positively selected. V and J are TRBV7-7 and TRBJ2-1; 10 nucleotides agree with TRBD2. This sequence was found in a woman aged 25 to 45 in good health. The CDR3 DNA is TGTGCCAGCAGCGGAGCGGGAGGGTTCGGCAATGAGCAGTTCTTC. Protein sequence: CASSGAGGFGNEQFF.